This T cell receptor (beta chain) originates from a study of Tregs in tolerant kidney transplant recipients (dated by TCRdb to between 2019 and 2020). For context, the study as a whole: The study used TCRbeta sequencing to identify donor-specific regulatory T cells before combined kidney and bone marrow transplantation, then tracked those cells after transplant. In 3 healthy controls, several methods of expanding Tregs specific for an allogeneic donor were compared by TCRbeta repertoire sequencing. General study outcomes and caveats: The study was limited by small patient numbers, and the findings need validation in larger populations and under other immunosuppression protocols. The most biologically relevant and donor-specific TCRbeta repertoire appeared to be identified by expanding Tregs with activated donor B cells. Biological reproducibility was not directly assessed, although technical replication error appeared to be minimal.

Notes on this clone: The antigen it binds to is not known. No much larger clonotype is one base removed from it; base qualities were not supplied.

For TCRbeta CDR3 sequencing, genomic DNA was extracted from sorted cells using the QIAGEN DNeasy Blood and Tissue Kit. High-throughput TCRbeta CDR3 sequencing was carried out commercially through immunoSEQ, with PCR amplification with bias correction and internal controls included. As for the authors' bioinformatics: A unique productive TCRbeta sequence was defined by the CDR3 nucleotide sequence when primers matched, and otherwise by the CDR3 amino acid sequence together with the Vbeta and Jbeta genes. Sorting error was corrected by removing sequences shared between sorted populations at a frequency ratio of 2:1 or less, and the remaining shared sequences were assigned to the higher population. Donor-reactive sequences were defined as at least 5-fold expanded in CFSE-low cells versus unstimulated cells, with frequency of at least 0.01% in CFSE-low cells. Repertoire divergence was quantified by Jensen-Shannon divergence using the top 100 TCRbeta sequences ranked by frequency. For any sample with multiple sequencing runs, sorting error was corrected in each run separately before the runs were pooled. In TCRdb, the immuneACCESS table is reduced to in-frame sequences with V and J assigned. These tables do not hold every clone; where another copy was compared, an unresolved V gene accounts for under half, and the others remain unexplained. D and trimming come from the DNA, and the V and J calls and clone size come from that table. The sample table shows tens of thousands of clones, and 84% are seen once. The biggest ten clones account for roughly 4.5% of the sample.

From the germline V gene (reference sequence), CDR1 is LNHNV and CDR2 is YYDKDF. The CDR3 measures 13 amino acids from cysteine to phenylalanine. Only CDR3 DNA remains: 39 bases, in frame from the first base. The junction shows trimming of 4 bases on V and 5 bases on J, plus 9 bases between the germline ends. Thawed PBMCs were FACS-sorted into unstimulated Tregs (CD4+CD25+CD127-), CD4+ non-Tregs (CD4+CD25-), CD4 cells and CD8 cells. Healthy control blood came either as purchased buffy coats or from healthy volunteers. Healthy control blood was processed to PBMCs with a Ficoll density gradient and then cryopreserved, whereas patient PBMCs were collected both before and after transplant.

The chain employs TRBV15 and TRBJ2-1; the D gene cannot be named for sure. Sample: CD4+ T cells from blood. The sequence came from a human donor in good health. The sequence in DNA is TGTGCCACCAGCATCCTGAGAGACAATGAGCAGTTCTTC. The encoded protein is CATSILRDNEQFF. With the portions outside the CDR3 filled from the reference TRBV15 and TRBJ2-1 genes, the complete variable region becomes DAMVIQNPRYQVTQFGKPVTLSCSQTLNHNVMYWYQQKSSQAPKLLFHYYDKDFNNEADTPDNFQSRRPNTSFCFLDIRSPGLGDTAMYLCATSILRDNEQFFGPGTRLTVL.